Below are 3 T cell receptor beta chains sequenced from a single sample in a study of control samples from healthy donors and cancer patients. The assay was immunoSEQ multiplex PCR, and TCRdb's table has in-frame clones only and misses some. The sample gives about 130,000 clones, 80% to 95% of which show up once; 5.5% is in the top ten. The specimen sequenced was blood. These receptors were taken from a man aged 18-30 years in good health.

The J gene is TRBJ1-6, the V gene TRBV6-6, with TRBD1 as a possible D gene (5 bases). CDR1 MNHNY and CDR2 SVGAGI come from the germline V gene (reference sequence). The ends were cut back, 2 bases at V and 6 bases at J, with 11 bases in the middle. The CDR3 has 15 amino acids. The CDR3 sequence is CASSYAGTLNSPLHF. CDR3 DNA sequence: TGTGCCAGCAGTTACGCTGGGACCCTTAATTCACCCCTCCACTTT.

This clone was seen just once. The chain carries TRBV9 and TRBJ2-2; 15 bases agree with TRBD2. V gave up 0 bases and J gave up 4 bases; unmatched junction bases: 1. In germline, CDR1 is SGDLS, CDR2 YYNGEE. This CDR3 has 17 residues. DNA for the CDR3: TGTGCCAGCAGCGTAGAGGGACTAGCGGGAGGCACCGGGGAGCTGTTTTTT. Encoded protein: CASSVEGLAGGTGELFF.

The rearrangement joins TRBV19 to TRBJ1-1; perhaps TRBD1 as D (5 bases). Trimming took 7 bases from V and 12 from J, leaving 18 bases between them. Germline CDR1 reads LNHDA; CDR2 reads SQIVND (reference sequence). This CDR3 is built from 12 residues. CDR3 loop: CASTKGPTGTFF. CDR3 in DNA: TGTGCCAGTACTAAGGGGCCTACGGGGACTTTCTTT.